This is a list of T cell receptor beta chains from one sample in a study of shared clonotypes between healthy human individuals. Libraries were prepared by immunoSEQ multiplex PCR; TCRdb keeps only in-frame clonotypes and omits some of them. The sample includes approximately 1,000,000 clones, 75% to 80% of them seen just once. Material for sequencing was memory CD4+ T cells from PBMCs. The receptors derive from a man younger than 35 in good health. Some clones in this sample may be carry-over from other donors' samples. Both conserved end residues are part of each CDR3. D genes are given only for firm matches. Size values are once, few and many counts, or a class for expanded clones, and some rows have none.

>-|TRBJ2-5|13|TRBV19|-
TGTGCCAGTAGTTCTAGCGACCAAGAGACCCAGTACTTC
CASSSSDQETQYF
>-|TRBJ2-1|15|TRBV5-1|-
TGCGCCAGCAGCTGGGGGTATACCTCCTACAATGAGCAGTTCTTC
CASSWGYTSYNEQFF
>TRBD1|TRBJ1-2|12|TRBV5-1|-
TGCGCCAGCAGCCCGGGGACAGGGGGATACACCTTC
CASSPGTGGYTF
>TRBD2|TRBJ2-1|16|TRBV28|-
TGTGCCAGCAGTTTGATGAGCGGGAGGGGTTACAATGAGCAGTTCTTC
CASSLMSGRGYNEQFF
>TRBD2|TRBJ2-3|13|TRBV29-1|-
TGCAGCGTTGGCGGGAGGGGCACAGATACGCAGTATTTT
CSVGGRGTDTQYF
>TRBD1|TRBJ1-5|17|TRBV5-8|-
TGTGCCAGCAGCTCGAAAAGGGGGGACAGTAGGAATCAGCCCCAGCATTTT
CASSSKRGDSRNQPQHF
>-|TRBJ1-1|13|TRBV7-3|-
TGTGCCAGCAGCTCGGTCCTGAACACTGAAGCTTTCTTT
CASSSVLNTEAFF
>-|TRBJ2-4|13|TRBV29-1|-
TGCAGCGTATCCAGTTCTGGCAAAAACATTCAGTACTTC
CSVSSSGKNIQYF
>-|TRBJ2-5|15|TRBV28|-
TGTGCCAGCAGCTCGGGGGCAGGGAACCAAGAGACCCAGTACTTC
CASSSGAGNQETQYF
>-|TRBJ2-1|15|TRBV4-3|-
TGCGCCAGCAGCCAAGATTGGGCAGTTTACAATGAGCAGTTCTTC
CASSQDWAVYNEQFF
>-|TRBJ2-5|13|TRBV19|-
TGTGCCAGTAGTATACATCCTCAAGAGACCCAGTACTTC
CASSIHPQETQYF
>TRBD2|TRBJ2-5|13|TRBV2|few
TGTGCCAGCGGGACTAGCGGGAGAGAGACCCAGTACTTC
CASGTSGRETQYF
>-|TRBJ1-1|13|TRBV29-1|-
TGCAGCGTTGAAGAGTCGGATGGTCTGGGAGCTTTCTTT
CSVEESDGLGAFF
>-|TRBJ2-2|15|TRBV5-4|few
TGTGCCAGCAGCTTTAAAGGAGCGAACACCGGGGAGCTGTTTTTT
CASSFKGANTGELFF
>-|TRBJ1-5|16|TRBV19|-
TGTGCCAGTAGTAAGGGGATAGCTTTCCACAATCAGCCCCAGCATTTT
CASSKGIAFHNQPQHF
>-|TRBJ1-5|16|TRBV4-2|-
TGTGCCAGCTCCGAGGGGACTGCAGCGAGCAATCAGCCCCAGCATTTT
CASSEGTAASNQPQHF
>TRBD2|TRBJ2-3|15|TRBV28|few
TGTGCCAGCAGTAGGACTAGCGGGTTCGCAGATACGCAGTATTTT
CASSRTSGFADTQYF
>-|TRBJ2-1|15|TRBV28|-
TGTGCCAGCAGTCGACGGGAGAATCTCCACAATGAGCAGTTCTTC
CASSRRENLHNEQFF
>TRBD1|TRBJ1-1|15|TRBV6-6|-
TGTGCCAGCAGCCTTCCGGGACAGATAAACACTGAAGCTTTCTTT
CASSLPGQINTEAFF
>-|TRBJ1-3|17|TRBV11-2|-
TGTGCCAGCAGCTTAGGGTCTTCAGTAAACTCTGGAAACACCATATATTTT
CASSLGSSVNSGNTIYF
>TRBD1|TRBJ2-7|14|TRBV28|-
TGTGCCAGCAGGTCCAGGGGGCGGGGATACGAGCAGTACTTC
CASRSRGRGYEQYF
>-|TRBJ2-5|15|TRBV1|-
TGCACCAGCAGCCAACGACTAGCGGGAAAGGGGACCCAGTACTTC
CTSSQRLAGKGTQYF
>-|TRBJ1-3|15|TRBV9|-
TGTGCCAGCAGCGTAGAGGGGTCCTCTGGAAACACCATATATTTT
CASSVEGSSGNTIYF
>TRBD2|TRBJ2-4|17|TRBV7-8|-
TGTGCCAGCAGCGAAAAGGGACTAGCGGGAGTCAAAAACATTCAGTACTTC
CASSEKGLAGVKNIQYF
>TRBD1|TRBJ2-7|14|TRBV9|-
TGTGCCAGCAGCCCTCGACAGGGTTCCTACGAGCAGTACTTC
CASSPRQGSYEQYF
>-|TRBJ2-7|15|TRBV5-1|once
TGCGCCAGCAGCCGGGGATCTTTGACCTCCTACGAGCAGTACTTC
CASSRGSLTSYEQYF
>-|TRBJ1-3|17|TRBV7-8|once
TGTGCCAGCAGCTTAGTGGGGACCGCTGACTCTGGAAACACCATATATTTT
CASSLVGTADSGNTIYF
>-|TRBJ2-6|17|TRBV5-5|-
TGTGCCAGCAGCTTTACGGGCGGGATAGCTGGGGCCAACGTCCTGACTTTC
CASSFTGGIAGANVLTF
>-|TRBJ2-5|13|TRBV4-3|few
TGCGCCAGCAGCCAGGCCAGACAAGAGACCCAGTACTTC
CASSQARQETQYF
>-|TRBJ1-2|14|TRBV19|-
TGTGCCAGTAGTATAGGGACCGGTAACTATGGCTACACCTTC
CASSIGTGNYGYTF
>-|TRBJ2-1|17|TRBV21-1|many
TGTGCCAGCAGCATACCACCCCGGGACTATCGAAACAATGAGCAGTTCTTC
CASSIPPRDYRNNEQFF
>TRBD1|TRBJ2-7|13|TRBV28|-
TGTGCCAGCAGTCCTCGCCCGGACAGGGGACGGTACTTC
CASSPRPDRGRYF
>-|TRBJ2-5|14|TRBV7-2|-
TGTGCCAGCGGGGTGGAATCCGCGGGAGAGACCCAGTACTTC
CASGVESAGETQYF
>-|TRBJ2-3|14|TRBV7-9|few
TGTGCCAGCAGCTTAGGTAGAAGGCCAGATACGCAGTATTTT
CASSLGRRPDTQYF
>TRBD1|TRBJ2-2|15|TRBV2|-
TGTGCCAGCCTTGGGGCCCGACAGGGGCCCGGGGAGCTGTTTTTT
CASLGARQGPGELFF
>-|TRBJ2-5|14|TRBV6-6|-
TGTGCCAGCAATCTACGGGCTAGTGGGGAGACCCAGTACTTC
CASNLRASGETQYF
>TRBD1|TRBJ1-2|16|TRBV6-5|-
TGTGCCAGCAGTTTAGAGTGGGGACAGGGGGCCGGTGGCTACACCTTC
CASSLEWGQGAGGYTF
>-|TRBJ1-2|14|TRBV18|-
TGTGCCAGCTCACCTTCTTTAGACAGGCATGGCTACACCTTC
CASSPSLDRHGYTF
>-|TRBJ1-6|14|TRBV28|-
TGTGCCAGCAGTTCCCCCCGGGGTTCGTCACCCCTCCACTTT
CASSSPRGSSPLHF
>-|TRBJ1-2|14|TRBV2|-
TGTGCCAGCAGTACTCGGGGTTGGGATGCCGGCTACACCTTC
CASSTRGWDAGYTF
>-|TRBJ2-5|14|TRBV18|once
TGTGCCAGCTCACCGGTCCAGTCAGGGACAACCCAGTACTTC
CASSPVQSGTTQYF
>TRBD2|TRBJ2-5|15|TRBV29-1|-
TGCAGCGTTGAAGATGTGCGGGAGCGGGAAGAGACCCAGTACTTC
CSVEDVREREETQYF
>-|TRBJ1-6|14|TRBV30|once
TGTGCCTGGAGTGGAAACCGCGCGGGTTCACCCCTCCACTTT
CAWSGNRAGSPLHF
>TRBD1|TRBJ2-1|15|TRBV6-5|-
TGTGCCAGCAGTCGACAGGGAATCGGTTACAATGAGCAGTTCTTC
CASSRQGIGYNEQFF
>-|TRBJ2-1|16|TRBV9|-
TGTGCCAGCAGCGTATCCGGAGTCGCGGCCTACAATGAGCAGTTCTTC
CASSVSGVAAYNEQFF
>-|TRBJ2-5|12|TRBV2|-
TGTGCCAGCAGTGGGGGGTTGGAGACCCAGTACTTC
CASSGGLETQYF
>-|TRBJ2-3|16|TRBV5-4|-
TGTGCCAGCAGCTTGGGGGCGGCACCTAGCACAGATACGCAGTATTTT
CASSLGAAPSTDTQYF
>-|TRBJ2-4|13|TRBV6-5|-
TGTGCCAGCGGAGACAGGGCCAAAAACATTCAGTACTTC
CASGDRAKNIQYF